These 11 T cell receptor beta chains were sequenced from one sample in a study of cytomegalovirus exposure and HLA in healthy donors. Amplification used 60 Vbeta primers and 13 Jbeta primers. The table came from immunoSEQ multiplex PCR; TCRdb's copy has only in-frame clones and leaves some out. The profile shows 180,000 or so clones, about 80% of them singletons. Sequencing was done on a sample of PBMCs. The source of these receptors is a man aged 45 to 65 in good health and CMV-seropositive.

The chain links TRBV7-2 to TRBJ2-3; TRBD1 is a possible D gene (7 bases). V shed 3 bases and J shed 3 bases, with 13 bases lying between them. The germline V gene encodes CDR1 SGHTA and CDR2 FQGNSA. This CDR3 is 15 amino acids long. CDR3 region: CASSFRRDRTDTQYF. The CDR3 DNA reads TGTGCCAGCAGCTTTAGGAGGGACAGAACAGATACGCAGTATTTT.

The chain links TRBV2 to TRBJ1-3, with a weak D call TRBD1 (6 bases). Trimming shortened V by 5 bases and J by 3 bases, and 11 bases separated the two germline ends. The CDR3 covers 14 residues. CDR1 and CDR2 (germline): SNHLY, FYNNEI. CDR3 nucleotide sequence: TGTGCCAGCAGTCAGGACAGTAATGGAAACACCATATATTTT. Its protein is CASSQDSNGNTIYF.

This chain connects TRBV18 to TRBJ2-5; D may be TRBD1 (6 bases). The V gene's germline CDR1 is KGHSH and CDR2 LQKENI. V dropped 6 bases and J dropped 2 bases, with 10 bases sitting between them. The CDR3 length is 13 residues. CDR3 protein: CASSRTDQETQYF. In DNA form, the CDR3 reads TGTGCCAGCTCCCGGACAGATCAAGAGACCCAGTACTTC.

The V call is TRBV4-2, the J call TRBJ2-6; no firm D call. Germline CDR1 is LGHNA and CDR2 is YNFKEQ. This CDR3 contains 15 residues. Trimming removed 0 bases from V and 2 bases from J, with 5 bases in between. The CDR3 loop reads CASSQEAAGANVLTF. The DNA for the CDR3 is TGTGCCAGCAGCCAAGAGGCGGCTGGGGCCAACGTCCTGACTTTC.

This chain joins TRBV7-2 and TRBJ1-3, with D hard to call. The V gene lost 4 bases and the J gene lost 2 bases, with 6 bases spanning the gap. Per the germline V gene, CDR1 is SGHTA and CDR2 is FQGNSA. The CDR3 is 13 amino acids. In nucleotides, the CDR3 is TGTGCCAGCAGCTCCGTTCCTGGAAACACCATATATTTT. Its translation is CASSSVPGNTIYF.

The chain employs TRBV7-9 and TRBJ1-2; TRBD1 matches at 7 bases. V was pared by 4 bases and J by 8 bases, with 1 base of the junction left unmatched. CDR1 and CDR2 (germline): SEHNR, FQNEAQ (reference sequence). The CDR3 runs to 11 residues. The CDR3 loop is CASSYRGGYTF. The CDR3 DNA sequence: TGTGCCAGCAGCTACAGGGGCGGCTACACCTTC.

On this clone: Other DNA sequences from this sample encode an identical CDR3 as well. This chain links TRBV5-8 with TRBJ2-7; 8 bases fit TRBD1. V lost 0 bases, J lost 5 bases, and 10 bases stayed unmatched. CDR1 and CDR2 (germline): SGHTS, YDEGEE. This CDR3 is built from 16 residues. The CDR3 loop is CASSLGARQGSDEQYF. DNA for the CDR3: TGTGCCAGCAGCTTGGGGGCGCGACAGGGGTCGGACGAGCAGTACTTC. Using reference TRBV5-8 and TRBJ2-7 for the parts outside the CDR3, the full variable domain is EAGVTQSPTHLIKTRGQQATLRCSPISGHTSVYWYQQALGLGLQFLLWYDEGEERNRGNFPPRFSGRQFPNYSSELNVNALELEDSALYLCASSLGARQGSDEQYFGPGTRLTVT.

The chain joins TRBV6-7 to TRBJ1-5; D is possibly TRBD1 (5 bases). TRBV6-7 is designated an ORF whose function remains uncertain. The CDR3 extends over 15 amino acids. Trimming shortened V by 4 bases and J by 5 bases, and 15 bases separated the two germline ends. The CDR3 protein is CASSCTQGGDQPQHF. CDR3 sequence (DNA): TGTGCCAGCAGTTGCACCCAGGGAGGGGATCAGCCCCAGCATTTT.

The V call is TRBV6-5, the J call TRBJ1-4, with 8 bases matching TRBD1. Germline values: CDR1 MNHEY, CDR2 SVGAGI. Trimming cost V 1 base and J 7 bases; bases outside gene matches: 5. This CDR3 region has 15 residues. CDR3 nucleotides: TGTGCCAGCAGTTACTTTCAGGGGGCGAGTGAAAAACTGTTTTTT. It is translated as CASSYFQGASEKLFF.

Of note for this clone: The junction departs from germline at one end; a sequencing error may be responsible. The CDR3 loop reads CASSLVGQGNSGELFF. The CDR3, as DNA: TGCGCCAGCAGCTTGGTGGGACAGGGGAACAGCGGGGAGCTGTTTTTT. The chain carries TRBV5-1 and TRBJ2-2; 10 bases are shared with TRBD1. The germline CDR1 and CDR2 sequences are SGHRS and YFSETQ. The CDR3 is 16 residues long.

This chain uses TRBV7-2 with TRBJ1-5; unclear D gene. Looked up from germline, CDR1 is SGHTA and CDR2 is FQGNSA. Between the trimmed V and J ends, which lost 5 bases and 4 bases, there was a span of 15 bases. This CDR3 is built from 15 residues. The CDR3 DNA is TGTGCCAGCAGCCCCCACCTCGACGGGAATCAGCCCCAGCATTTT. Encoded protein: CASSPHLDGNQPQHF.